The present TCR beta chain was sequenced within a study of CD8 T cells in Susac syndrome. Random-hexamer reverse transcription was applied to roughly 0.45 to 1 ug RNA. Amplification of TCR beta CDR3 was carried out by immunoSEQ multiplex PCR, which covered 54 Vbeta and 13 Jbeta segments. One entry per CDR3 protein results from TCRdb running MiXCR on the immunoSEQ multiplex PCR reads. The table has some 150,000 distinct CDR3 sequences, approximately 94% seen once. TCR beta sequences were obtained from blood CD8+ and CD4+ T cells. Healthy donors constituted the controls, which were matched for age and sex. Trimming pared 4 bases from V and 5 bases from J, leaving 18 bases between. The CDR3 consists of 15 residues.

This rearrangement joins TRBV12-3 or TRBV12-4 to TRBJ2-7; tentatively, D is TRBD2 (6 bases). Sequenced material: CD4+ T cells from PBMCs. This TCR derives from a human donor in good health. This CDR3 reads CASSSSQLARDEQYF. The CDR3 nucleotides are TGTGCCAGCAGTTCCTCCCAACTAGCCCGGGACGAGCAGTACTTC.